The next 8 T cell receptor beta chains were all read from a single sample in a study of response to subunit inactivated influenza vaccine. TCRdb ran MiXCR on the RT-PCR reads and lists one entry per CDR3 protein. The profile shows hundreds of thousands of distinct CDR3 sequences, less than 15% of them singletons. This specimen consisted of PBMCs from blood, obtained 14 to 15 days before vaccination. The receptors were sampled from a man aged 45 to 65 who received an inactivated influenza vaccine.

The chain joins TRBV15 to TRBJ2-2, with D possibly TRBD2 on 5 matching bases. V was pared by 2 bases and J by 5 bases, with 9 bases between. In germline, CDR1 is LNHNV, CDR2 YYDKDF (reference sequence). The CDR3 runs to 14 residues. The CDR3 sequence: CATSRREGTGELFF. Here the CDR3 DNA reads TGTGCCACCAGCAGACGGGAAGGGACCGGGGAGCTGTTTTTT.

This clonotype appeared a few times. The CDR3 coding sequence is TGCAGCGTCGAGGGGAAGCGGGAGAGGTACAATGAGCAGTTCTTC. Protein sequence: CSVEGKRERYNEQFF. The chain is built from TRBV29-1 and TRBJ2-1; 8 bases are a match to TRBD2. Trimming removed 6 bases from V and 4 bases from J; junction bases left unmatched: 11. CDR3 size: 15 residues. Looked up from germline, CDR1 is SQVTM and CDR2 is ANQGSEA.

The chain carries TRBV11-2 and TRBJ2-3; D unresolved. Trimming removed 1 base from V and 0 bases from J, with 8 bases in between. The CDR3 contains 15 residues. CDR1 and CDR2 (germline): SGHAT, FQNNGV. In DNA form, the CDR3 reads TGTGCCAGCAGCTTAGCAGCAGTTAGCACAGATACGCAGTATTTT. Translating gives CASSLAAVSTDTQYF.

The rearrangement uses TRBV5-1 and TRBJ2-5; D is perhaps TRBD1 (5 bases). V dropped 2 bases and J dropped 0 bases, with 11 bases sitting between them. CDR3 size: 15 residues. Germline V gene data show CDR1 as SGHRS and CDR2 as YFSETQ. CDR3 DNA: TGCGCCAGCAGCTTACAGGAGTGGTACCAAGAGACCCAGTACTTC. The encoded protein is CASSLQEWYQETQYF.

This clonotype was seen at least ten times. V gene TRBV6-5 combines with J gene TRBJ2-7; D might be TRBD1 or TRBD2, each matching 5 bases. V shed 2 bases and J shed 0 bases, with 8 bases lying between them. Germline values: CDR1 MNHEY, CDR2 SVGAGI. This CDR3 region has 14 residues. The CDR3 sequence: CASSYRDASYEQYF. CDR3 nucleotides: TGTGCCAGCAGTTACCGGGACGCCTCCTACGAGCAGTACTTC.

The chain combines TRBV27 with TRBJ2-3, with D possibly called TRBD1 or TRBD2 (5 bases each). The CDR3 runs 14 residues. Germline V gives CDR1 MNHEY, CDR2 SMNVEV (reference sequence). The V gene lost 9 bases and the J gene lost 5 bases, with 18 bases spanning the gap. The CDR3 bases are TGTGCCAGTTCACCGGGACCCATGCTAGATACGCAGTATTTT. As protein: CASSPGPMLDTQYF.

The chain combines TRBV3-1 with TRBJ2-7; tentative D call: TRBD1 (6 bases). The CDR3 runs 15 residues. V was pared by 0 bases and J by 1 base, with 10 bases between. Germline loops: CDR1 LGHDT, CDR2 YNNKEL (reference sequence). The DNA for the CDR3 is TGTGCCAGCAGCCAAGATAACGGACAGTCCTACGAGCAGTACTTC. It codes for CASSQDNGQSYEQYF.

In this sample, this clonotype turned up a few times. V and J are TRBV7-2 and TRBJ2-7; D possibly corresponds to TRBD2 (6 bases). Germline V gene sequence: CDR1 SGHTA, CDR2 FQGNSA. The CDR3 extends over 15 amino acids. V lost 6 bases to trimming and J lost 3 bases, with 18 bases between them. The DNA of the CDR3 is TGTGCCAGCAGGGGCGGGGCGGCCACATTCTACGAGCAGTACTTC. This translates into CASRGGAATFYEQYF.